Listed here are 16 T cell receptor beta chains from one sample, sequenced in a study of a mutant IDH1 vaccine in newly diagnosed glioma. No antigen is known for these receptors. Sample time point: week 35, safety follow-up. Doses of 300 ug of mutant IDH1 20-mer peptide were given with topical imiquimod. Clones were read by immunoSEQ multiplex PCR, and TCRdb kept only the in-frame ones, dropping some. In the table there are about 48,000 clones, around four fifths of which are singletons. This sample comprised PBMCs, obtained from a glioma patient whose treatment included an IDH1 peptide vaccine. The origin of the receptors is a man aged 35-49 years with glioma.

The chain links TRBV4-2 to TRBJ2-3; 11 positions match TRBD2. V lost 3 bases to trimming and J lost 15 bases; unmatched junction nucleotides: 11. In germline, CDR1 is LGHNA, CDR2 YNFKEQ. This CDR3 region has 14 residues. The CDR3 nucleotides read TGTGCCAGCAGCCAGAACCAGGGGGGACTAGCGGAATATTTT. Translating it yields CASSQNQGGLAEYF.

The chain recombines TRBV7-2 with TRBJ1-4; 8 bases agree with TRBD1. The CDR3 length is 14 residues. In germline, CDR1 is SGHTA, CDR2 FQGNSA. Germline trimming cut 1 base from V and 8 bases from J; bases unmatched to any gene: 3. CDR3: CASSLGTGNEKLFF. The CDR3 DNA is TGTGCCAGCAGCTTAGGGACAGGGAACGAAAAACTGTTTTTT.

This clone was counted between two and nine times. This chain uses TRBV7-8 with TRBJ1-5; the D gene is possibly TRBD1 (5 bases). From germline, CDR1 is SGHVS and CDR2 FQNEAQ. The CDR3 covers 16 residues. Trimming stripped 3 bases from V and 0 bases from J, with 12 bases between. CDR3 protein: CASSFRVGVSNQPQHF. The CDR3 region has the DNA TGTGCCAGCAGCTTTCGGGTGGGGGTTAGCAATCAGCCCCAGCATTTT. The full variable domain, completed using reference TRBV7-8 and TRBJ1-5, is GAGVSQSPRYKVAKRGQDVALRCDPISGHVSLFWYQQALGQGPEFLTYFQNEAQLDKSGLPSDRFFAERPEGSVSTLKIQRTQQEDSAVYLCASSFRVGVSNQPQHFGDGTRLSIL.

Of note for this clone: Mismatch with germline at one junction end may stem from a read error. J is TRBJ2-7 and V is TRBV7-8; tentative D call: TRBD2 (6 bases). CDR1 is SGHVS and CDR2 is FQNEAQ in the germline V gene. The CDR3 runs to 13 residues. CDR3 residues: CASSAGRSYGQYF. The DNA for the CDR3 is TGTGCCAGCAGCGCGGGACGGAGCTACGGGCAGTACTTC.

This sequence joins TRBV5-5 and TRBJ1-1, with no clear D. Trimming removed 2 bases at V and 0 bases at J, with 11 bases between. This CDR3 region has 15 residues. In germline, CDR1 is SGHKS, CDR2 YYEKEE (reference sequence). This chain's CDR3 is CASSFRADLNTEAFF. The CDR3 nucleotides read TGTGCCAGCAGCTTCCGGGCAGACCTGAACACTGAAGCTTTCTTT.

This clone was counted between two and nine times. The V call is TRBV7-2, the J call TRBJ1-5, with 7 positions matching TRBD1. The V and J ends lost 7 bases and 4 bases, in that order; junction bases with no gene match: 10. This CDR3 contains 15 residues. Germline V gene lookup returns CDR1 SGHTA and CDR2 FQGNSA. The CDR3 coding sequence is TGTGCCAGCAACACACAGGGGTCGGTTAATCAGCCCCAGCATTTT. This codes for CASNTQGSVNQPQHF.

This clone was observed once. V usage is TRBV6-1 and J usage is TRBJ2-7; no firm D call. Trimming stripped 2 bases from V and 1 base from J, with 12 bases between. Germline-derived CDR1 and CDR2 are MNHNS and SASEGT. This CDR3 contains 15 residues. The CDR3 bases are TGTGCCAGCAGTGAACTCTGGAAACCATCCTACGAGCAGTACTTC. This codes for CASSELWKPSYEQYF.

Only a few counts were recorded for this clone. This chain links TRBV18 with TRBJ2-7; 7 bases agree with TRBD1. This CDR3 has 14 amino acids. CDR1 and CDR2 from the germline V gene are KGHSH and LQKENI. V dropped 1 base and J dropped 3; count of bases not matched to a gene: 3. This CDR3 is CASSPRQGVYEQYF. In DNA, the CDR3 is TGTGCCAGCTCACCACGGCAGGGGGTCTACGAGCAGTACTTC.

The V call is TRBV30, the J call TRBJ1-5, with 7 bases fitting TRBD1. Germline lookup yields CDR1 GTSNPN and CDR2 SVGIG (reference sequence). The CDR3 sequence is 14 residues long. After removal of 5 bases from V and 6 bases from J, the junction contained 10 bases not matched to a gene. The CDR3 loop reads CAWGKGGGLQPQHF. The CDR3, as DNA: TGTGCCTGGGGGAAGGGAGGGGGCCTTCAGCCCCAGCATTTT.

The V gene is TRBV7-8, the J gene TRBJ2-1, with D perhaps matching TRBD1 or TRBD2 (6 bases each). The CDR3 runs to 16 residues. Trimming left V 2 bases short and J 4 bases short, with 15 bases between. Germline CDR1 is SGHVS and CDR2 is FQNEAQ. The chain's CDR3 is CASSLLGGPSYNEQFF. The CDR3 bases are TGTGCCAGCAGCTTACTCGGGGGCCCCTCGTACAATGAGCAGTTCTTC. The full variable domain, completed using reference TRBV7-8 and TRBJ2-1, is GAGVSQSPRYKVAKRGQDVALRCDPISGHVSLFWYQQALGQGPEFLTYFQNEAQLDKSGLPSDRFFAERPEGSVSTLKIQRTQQEDSAVYLCASSLLGGPSYNEQFFGPGTRLTVL.

This chain links TRBV19 with TRBJ2-5, with 10 nucleotides matching TRBD1. Germline V lookup: CDR1 LNHDA, CDR2 SQIVND (reference sequence). The CDR3 loop spans 15 amino acids. Trimming took 4 bases from V and 5 from J; bases not matched to a gene: 7. The CDR3, as DNA: TGTGCCAGTAGTACAAGACAGGGGGCGGGGGAGACCCAGTACTTC. Protein sequence: CASSTRQGAGETQYF.

This clone was detected once. The chain uses TRBV25-1 and TRBJ1-4, with TRBD1 identical over 7 bases. Germline V gives CDR1 MGHDK, CDR2 SYGVNS. The CDR3 has 16 amino acids. With V trimmed by 4 bases and J by 3 bases, 8 bases remained unmatched. CDR3 in amino acids: CASSVAAQGANEKLFF. DNA of the CDR3: TGTGCCAGCAGTGTGGCAGCCCAGGGGGCTAATGAAAAACTGTTTTTT.

This clone was recorded only once. The CDR3 bases are TGTGCCAGCAGTGTGTCCACGGGGTCCACTGAAGCTTTCTTT. This encodes CASSVSTGSTEAFF. The chain has TRBV2 and TRBJ1-1; the D is unclear. The germline CDR1 and CDR2 sequences are SNHLY and FYNNEI. The CDR3 consists of 14 residues. V was trimmed by 4 bases and J by 4 bases, leaving 13 bases between them.

V gene TRBV10-2 combines with J gene TRBJ2-7, with 8 bases aligning to TRBD1. Germline CDR1 is WSHSY and CDR2 is SAAADI. The ends lost 9 bases at V and 4 bases at J; junction bases unmatched: 14. The length of the CDR3 is 15 residues. CDR3 nucleotide sequence: TGCGCCAGTTGGGACAGGCCTTCGTCTCAGTACGAGCAGTACTTC. This encodes CASWDRPSSQYEQYF.

This chain connects TRBV6-5 to TRBJ1-5, with TRBD1 identical over 10 bases. V dropped 6 bases and J dropped 7; count of bases not matched to a gene: 6. Germline lookup yields CDR1 MNHEY and CDR2 SVGAGI. The CDR3 runs 14 residues. This CDR3 reads CASRTGGLTQPQHF. For the CDR3, the DNA is TGTGCCAGCAGGACAGGGGGCCTTACGCAGCCCCAGCATTTT.

This clone came up once. This chain joins TRBV5-8 and TRBJ1-2, with D tentatively TRBD1 (6 bases). Trimming took off 7 bases at V and 7 bases at J, with 20 bases between the two ends. Germline loops: CDR1 SGHTS, CDR2 YDEGEE. There are 14 residues in the CDR3. The CDR3 here is CASEIGTPRRGYTF. The CDR3 region has the DNA TGTGCCAGCGAAATAGGGACACCCCGACGTGGCTACACCTTC.